The entry below describes one T cell receptor (beta chain). No count is recorded, though its frequency marks this clonotype as medium-sized (0.01 to 0.1%). It has no known antigen specificity. Each CD8+ T cell subset was flow-sorted in triplicate, and 250,000 to 350,000 cells per subset were placed directly into RLT lysis buffer. Standard density gradient centrifugation was used to isolate peripheral blood mononuclear cells from buffy coats. Total RNA was extracted from sorted cells with an RNeasy Mini Kit. These data are taken from a study of CXCR3-negative and CXCR3-positive naive CD8 T cells (dated by TCRdb to the late 2010s). For the study in its entirety: In total, roughly 140 million TRB reads were obtained, which works out to roughly 1.5 +/- 0.3 million reads per library. Diversity and physicochemical repertoire analyses covered eleven to twelve donors pooled from two independent experiments. Naive subsets from 5 or 6 donors and memory cells from 3 donors were included in the TRBV-TRBJ cluster analysis. Study-wide conclusions, independent of this receptor: Repertoire diversity was comparably high in both naive subsets but much lower in memory CD8+ T cells. Freshly isolated PBMCs were used for most assays because CXCR3 expression partially decreased after cryopreservation. Because surface CD5, which is linked to self-reactivity in mice, was comparable between the naive subsets, TCR interaction strength was also inferred from the physicochemical properties of TRB CDR3s. TRBV-TRBJ usage was similar between naive CXCR3-negative and CXCR3-positive cells from the same donor, while memory cells showed distinct patterns.

CDR1 and CDR2 are drawn from the germline V gene (reference sequence): DFQATT, SNEGSKA. Taken from cysteine to phenylalanine, the CDR3 has 13 residues. DNA is not on record. The sequencer was a NextSeq 550. The Human TCR Profiling Kit (MiLaboratory) was used to make UMI-labeled 5' RACE TRB cDNA libraries. The full amount of extracted RNA was used for cDNA synthesis, and the full amount of resulting cDNA was used for PCR amplification. Libraries were prepared in parallel with an identical number of PCR cycles. In the authors' own workflow: With a minimum of two reads required per UMI, MIGEC and MiXCR pulled out about 50,000 +/- 10,000 unique UMI-labeled TRB cDNA molecules from each library. On average, each library contained approximately 40,000 +/- 10,000 functional in-frame TRB CDR3 nucleotide clonotypes without stop codons. Diversity metrics, including normalized Shannon-Wiener and Chao1, were computed in VDJtools after downsampling to 5000 UMI-labeled TRB molecules per sample. For the central five CDR3 residues, VDJtools calculated physicochemical properties weighted by clonotype size, namely interaction energy, strength, volume and Kidera factor 4. Based on TCRdb reprocessing of the reads, there is one entry per CDR3 protein sequence, and DNA is missing. TCRdb assigned the V and J calls; the authors' analysis was not used. The sample's own table lists about 57,000 distinct CDR3 sequences. The ten largest make up 20% to 30% of the sample.

This TCR was recovered from a human donor in good health. Some clones in this sample may be carry-over from other donors' samples. Here the chain combines TRBV20-1 and TRBJ1-1. Sequenced material: memory CD8+ T cells from blood. The intended sense of this specimen's cell subset or site label: conventional CD8+ memory T cells (TMEM), sorted as controls. CDR3 protein: CSSWSGPITEAFF.